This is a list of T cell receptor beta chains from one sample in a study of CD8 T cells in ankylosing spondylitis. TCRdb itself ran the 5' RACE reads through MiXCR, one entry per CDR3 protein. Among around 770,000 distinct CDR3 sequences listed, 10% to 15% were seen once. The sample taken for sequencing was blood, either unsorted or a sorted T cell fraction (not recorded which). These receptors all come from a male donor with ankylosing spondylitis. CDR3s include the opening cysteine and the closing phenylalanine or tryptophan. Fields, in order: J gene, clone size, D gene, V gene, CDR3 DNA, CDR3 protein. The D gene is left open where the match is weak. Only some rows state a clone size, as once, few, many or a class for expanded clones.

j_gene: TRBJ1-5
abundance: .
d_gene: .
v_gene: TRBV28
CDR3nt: TGTGCCAGCTCTTACAGGAACGATCAGCCCCAGCATTTT
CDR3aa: CASSYRNDQPQHF

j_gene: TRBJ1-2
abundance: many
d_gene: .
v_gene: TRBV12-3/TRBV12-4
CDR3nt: TGTGCCAGCAGTTTACACGGACCGAAGGGCTACACCTTC
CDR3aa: CASSLHGPKGYTF

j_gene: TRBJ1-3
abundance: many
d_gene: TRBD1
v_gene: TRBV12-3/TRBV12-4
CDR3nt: TGTGCCAGCAGCCGGACAGGTCCGGGCACCATATATTTT
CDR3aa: CASSRTGPGTIYF

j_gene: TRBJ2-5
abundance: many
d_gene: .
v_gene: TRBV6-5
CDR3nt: TGTGCCAGCAGTTACGGTAGTCTCCAAGAGACCCAGTACTTC
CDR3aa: CASSYGSLQETQYF

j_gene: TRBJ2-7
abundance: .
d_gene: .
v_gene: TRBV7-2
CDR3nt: TGTGCCAGCAGCGGAGGTGGTGGGATCTACGAGCAGTACTTC
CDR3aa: CASSGGGGIYEQYF

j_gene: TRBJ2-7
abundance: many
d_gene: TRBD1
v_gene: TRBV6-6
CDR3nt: TGTGCCAGCAGCCTCCGGGACAGGCAGTACTTC
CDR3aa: CASSLRDRQYF

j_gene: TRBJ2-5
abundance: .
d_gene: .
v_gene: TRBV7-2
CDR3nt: TGTGCCAGCAGCTTAGCGATCCTAAGTGGTGGGACCCAGTACTTC
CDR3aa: CASSLAILSGGTQYF

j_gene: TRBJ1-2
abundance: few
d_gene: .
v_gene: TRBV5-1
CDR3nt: TGCGCCAGCAGCTTGGCGGTCGGAGATTACGGCTACACCTTC
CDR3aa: CASSLAVGDYGYTF

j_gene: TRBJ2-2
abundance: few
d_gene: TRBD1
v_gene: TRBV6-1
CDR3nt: TGTGCCAGCAGATCGGGACAGGGGCGCGCCGGGGAGCTGTTTTTT
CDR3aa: CASRSGQGRAGELFF

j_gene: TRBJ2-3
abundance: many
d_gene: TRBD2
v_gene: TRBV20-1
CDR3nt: TGCAGTGCCGAATTAAGACTAGCGGGGGCAGTGGATACGCAGTATTTT
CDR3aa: CSAELRLAGAVDTQYF

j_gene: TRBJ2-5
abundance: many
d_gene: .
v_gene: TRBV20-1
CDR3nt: TGCAGTGCTAGAAGGGGGCAAGAGACCCAGTACTTC
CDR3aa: CSARRGQETQYF

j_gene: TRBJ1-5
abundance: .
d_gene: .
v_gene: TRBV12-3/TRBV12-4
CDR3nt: TGTGCCAGCAGTTTAACAGGACTTTACAATCAGCCCCAGCATTTT
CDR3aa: CASSLTGLYNQPQHF

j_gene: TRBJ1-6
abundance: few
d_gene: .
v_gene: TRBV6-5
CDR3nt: TGTGCCAGCAGTTACTGGTCCTCAGCTAATTCACCCCTCCACTTT
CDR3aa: CASSYWSSANSPLHF

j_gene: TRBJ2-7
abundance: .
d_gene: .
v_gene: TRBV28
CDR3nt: TGTGCCAGCAGGGAAGAGGGGGACACCTACGAGCAGTACTTC
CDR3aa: CASREEGDTYEQYF

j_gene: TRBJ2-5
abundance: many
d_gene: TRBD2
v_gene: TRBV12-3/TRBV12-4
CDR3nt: TGTGCCAGCAGTTCCGGACTAGCGAAGGGGAAGACCCAGTACTTC
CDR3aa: CASSSGLAKGKTQYF

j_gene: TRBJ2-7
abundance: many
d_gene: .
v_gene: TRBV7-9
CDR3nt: TGTGCCAGCAGTTCCCTCGGGACACGAACCTACGAGCAGTACTTC
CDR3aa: CASSSLGTRTYEQYF

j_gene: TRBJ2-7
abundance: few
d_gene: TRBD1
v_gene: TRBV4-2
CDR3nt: TGTGCCAGCAGCCAAGTAACAGGGGAATACGAGCAGTACTTC
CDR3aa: CASSQVTGEYEQYF

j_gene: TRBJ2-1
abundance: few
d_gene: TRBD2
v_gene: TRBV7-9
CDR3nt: TGTGCCAGCAGCTTACTAGGACTAGCTGATTCCTACAATGAGCAGTTCTTC
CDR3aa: CASSLLGLADSYNEQFF

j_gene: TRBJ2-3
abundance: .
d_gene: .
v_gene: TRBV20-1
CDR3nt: TGCTGTGCTAGAGATCCAAAGTGGACGGTTAGCACAGATACGCAGTATTTT
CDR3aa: CCARDPKWTVSTDTQYF

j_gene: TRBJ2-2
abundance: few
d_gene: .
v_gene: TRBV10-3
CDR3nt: TGTGCCATCAGTGATAGGACTCCGAACACCGGGGAGCTGTTTTTT
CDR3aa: CAISDRTPNTGELFF

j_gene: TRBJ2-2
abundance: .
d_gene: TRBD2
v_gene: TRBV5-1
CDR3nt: TGCGCCAGCAGCTTGCTAGCGGGAACCACCGGGGAGCTGTTTTTT
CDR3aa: CASSLLAGTTGELFF

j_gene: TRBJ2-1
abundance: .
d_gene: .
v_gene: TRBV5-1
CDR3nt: TGCGCCAGCAGCTTGGGGAGTTTTGATGAGCAGTTCTTC
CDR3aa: CASSLGSFDEQFF

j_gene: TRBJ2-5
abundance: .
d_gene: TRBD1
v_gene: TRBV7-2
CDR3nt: TGTGCCAGCAGCTCACAGGGGGGCTTAGAGACCCAGTACTTC
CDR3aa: CASSSQGGLETQYF

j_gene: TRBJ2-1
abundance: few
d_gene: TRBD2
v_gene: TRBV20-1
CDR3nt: TGCAGTGCTAGGTCAAGCGGGAGTGCCTACAATGAGCAGTTCTTC
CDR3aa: CSARSSGSAYNEQFF

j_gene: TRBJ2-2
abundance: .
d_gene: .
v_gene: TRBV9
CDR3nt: TGTGCCAGCAGAAGATACAAGGGGCTGTTTTTT
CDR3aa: CASRRYKGLFF

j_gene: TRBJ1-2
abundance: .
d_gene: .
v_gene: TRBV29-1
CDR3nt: TGCAGCGTTGAAGATCGACGCCCCCTACGGGACTATGGCTACACCTTC
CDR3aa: CSVEDRRPLRDYGYTF

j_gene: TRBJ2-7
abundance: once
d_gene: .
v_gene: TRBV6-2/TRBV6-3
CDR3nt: TGTGCCAGCAGTTCGCCGGCGGGAATCTCCTACGAGCAGTACTTC
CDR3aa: CASSSPAGISYEQYF

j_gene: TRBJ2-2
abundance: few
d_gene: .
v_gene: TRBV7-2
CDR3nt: TGTGCCAGCAGCTTATATCCTAGCCCCGCCGGGGAGCTGTTTTTT
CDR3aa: CASSLYPSPAGELFF

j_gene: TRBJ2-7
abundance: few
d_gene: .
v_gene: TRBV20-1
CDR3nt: TGCAGTGCTAAACAGACGGCCTACGAGCAGTACTTC
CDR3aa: CSAKQTAYEQYF

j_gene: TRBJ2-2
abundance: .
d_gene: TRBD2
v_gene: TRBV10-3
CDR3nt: TGTGCCATTAGAGCGGGAGGGAGGAACACCGGGGAGCTGTTTTTT
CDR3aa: CAIRAGGRNTGELFF

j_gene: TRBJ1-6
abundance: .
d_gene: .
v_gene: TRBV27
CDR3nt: TGTGCCAGCAGTTTTAGATCGGTTTCGGCGGGTAATTCACCCCTCCACTTT
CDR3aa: CASSFRSVSAGNSPLHF

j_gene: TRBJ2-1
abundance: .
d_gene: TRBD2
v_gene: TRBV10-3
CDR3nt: TGTGCCATCAGCGTCTTAAGCGGGAGTCCCTACAATGAGCAGTTCTTC
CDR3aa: CAISVLSGSPYNEQFF

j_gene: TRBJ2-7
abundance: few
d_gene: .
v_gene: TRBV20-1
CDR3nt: TGCAGTGCTCAGGGATACTACGAGCAGTACTTC
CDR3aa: CSAQGYYEQYF

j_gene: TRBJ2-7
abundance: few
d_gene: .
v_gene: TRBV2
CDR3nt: TGTGCCAGCTCCCGTGAGGTCTCGATCTACGAGCAGTACTTC
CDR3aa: CASSREVSIYEQYF

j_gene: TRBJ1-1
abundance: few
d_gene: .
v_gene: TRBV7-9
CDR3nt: TGTGCCAGCAGCTTATATGGGGAGCACACTGAAGCTTTCTTT
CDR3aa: CASSLYGEHTEAFF

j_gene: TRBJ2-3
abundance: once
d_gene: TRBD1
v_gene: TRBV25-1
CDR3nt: TGTGCCAGCAGTGGCCTGAACAGGGGACGAGATACGCAGTATTTT
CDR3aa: CASSGLNRGRDTQYF

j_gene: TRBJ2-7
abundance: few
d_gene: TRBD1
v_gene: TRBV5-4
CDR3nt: TGTGCCAGCAGCGCAGGGGACAGGGACCGAACCTACGAGCAGTACTTC
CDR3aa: CASSAGDRDRTYEQYF

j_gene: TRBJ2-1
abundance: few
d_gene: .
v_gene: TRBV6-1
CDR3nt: TGTGCCAGCAGTGAAGCCCACCCAAGTTACAATGAGCAGTTCTTC
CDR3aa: CASSEAHPSYNEQFF

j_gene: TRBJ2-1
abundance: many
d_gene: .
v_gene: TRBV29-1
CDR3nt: TGCAGCGTTGAAGATCGGGGGAGGTCGCGGAATGAGCAGTTCTTC
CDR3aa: CSVEDRGRSRNEQFF

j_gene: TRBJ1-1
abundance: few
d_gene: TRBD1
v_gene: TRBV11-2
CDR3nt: TGTGCCAGCAGCCCTCGGACAGGCGGGGATACTGAAGCTTTCTTT
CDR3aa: CASSPRTGGDTEAFF

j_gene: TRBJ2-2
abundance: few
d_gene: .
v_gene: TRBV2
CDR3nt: TGTGCCAGCAGTGTAGGGGGAATGACCGGGGAGCTGTTTTTT
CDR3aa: CASSVGGMTGELFF

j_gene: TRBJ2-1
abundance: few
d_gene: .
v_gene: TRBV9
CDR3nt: TGTGCCAGCAGCGAGACTACCTGGGGTGAGCAGTTCTTC
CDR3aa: CASSETTWGEQFF

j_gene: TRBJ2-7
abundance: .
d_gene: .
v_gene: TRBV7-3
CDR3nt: TGTGCCAGCAGTCGATACTTTTTGGGGGGTTTCTACGAGCAGTACTTC
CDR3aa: CASSRYFLGGFYEQYF

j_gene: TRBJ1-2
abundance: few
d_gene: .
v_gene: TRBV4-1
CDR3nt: TGCGCCAGCAGCCGAATAGGGACCCCTTATGGCTACACCTTC
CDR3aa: CASSRIGTPYGYTF

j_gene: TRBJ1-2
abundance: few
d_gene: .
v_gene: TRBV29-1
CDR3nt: TGCAGCGCCGAGGGGCTTTTTAACTATGGCTACACCTTC
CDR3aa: CSAEGLFNYGYTF

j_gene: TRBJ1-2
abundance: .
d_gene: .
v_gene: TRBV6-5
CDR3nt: TGTGCCAGCAGTTACCAGACAGAACCCTACTATGGCTACACCTTC
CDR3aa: CASSYQTEPYYGYTF

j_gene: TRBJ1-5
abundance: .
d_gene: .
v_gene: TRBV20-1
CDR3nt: TGCAGTGCTAGCGGGGGGGCGAGGCAGCCCCAGCATTTT
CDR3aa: CSASGGARQPQHF

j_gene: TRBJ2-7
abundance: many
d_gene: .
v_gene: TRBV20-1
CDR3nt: TGCAGTGCTAGAGATACGGTGGGGGGTTACTTC
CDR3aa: CSARDTVGGYF

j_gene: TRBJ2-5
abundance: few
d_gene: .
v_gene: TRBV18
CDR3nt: TGTGCCAGCTCACCAGCGTTGGAAGAGACCCAGTACTTC
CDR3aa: CASSPALEETQYF

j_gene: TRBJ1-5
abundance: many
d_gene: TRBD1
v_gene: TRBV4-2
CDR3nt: TGTGCCAGCAGCCCCCGGGACAGGGGGCTCGATCAGCCCCAGCATTTT
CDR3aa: CASSPRDRGLDQPQHF

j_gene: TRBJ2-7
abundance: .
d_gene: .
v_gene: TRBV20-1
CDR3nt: TGCAGTGCTAGTCCTACATCCTCCTACGAGCAGTACTTC
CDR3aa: CSASPTSSYEQYF

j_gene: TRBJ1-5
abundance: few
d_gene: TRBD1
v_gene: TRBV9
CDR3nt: TGTGCCAGCAGCGTGGCCCCGGGACAGCATAATCAGCCCCAGCATTTT
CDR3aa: CASSVAPGQHNQPQHF

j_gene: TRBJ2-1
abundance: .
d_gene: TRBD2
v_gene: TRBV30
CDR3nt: TGTGCCTGGAATAGACTAGCGGTATACAATGAGCAGTTCTTC
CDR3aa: CAWNRLAVYNEQFF

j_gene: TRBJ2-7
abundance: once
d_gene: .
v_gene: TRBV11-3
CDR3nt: TGTGCCAGCAGCTCCGGACCTGACTACGAGCAGTACTTC
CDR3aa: CASSSGPDYEQYF

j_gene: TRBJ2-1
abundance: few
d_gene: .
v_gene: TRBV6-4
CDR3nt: TGTGCCAGCAGTGCCGATAGGTTGGGTGAGCAGTTCTTC
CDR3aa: CASSADRLGEQFF

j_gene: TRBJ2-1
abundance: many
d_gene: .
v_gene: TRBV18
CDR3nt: TGTGCCAGCTCACCCAACAATGAGCAGTTCTTC
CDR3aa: CASSPNNEQFF

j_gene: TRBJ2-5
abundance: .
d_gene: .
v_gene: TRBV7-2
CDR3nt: TGTGCCAGCAGCTTATGGGGGCCAGCCCAAGAGACCCAGTACTTC
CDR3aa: CASSLWGPAQETQYF